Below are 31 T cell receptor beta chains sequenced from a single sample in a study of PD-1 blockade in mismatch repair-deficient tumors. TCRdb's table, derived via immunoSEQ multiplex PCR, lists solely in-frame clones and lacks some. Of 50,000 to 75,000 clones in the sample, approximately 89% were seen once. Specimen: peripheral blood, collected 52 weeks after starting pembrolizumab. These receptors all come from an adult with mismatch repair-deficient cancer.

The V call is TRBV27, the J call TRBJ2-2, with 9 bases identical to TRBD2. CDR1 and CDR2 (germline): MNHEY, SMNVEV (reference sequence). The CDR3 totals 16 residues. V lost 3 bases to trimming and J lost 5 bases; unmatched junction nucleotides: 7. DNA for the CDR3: TGTGCCAGCAGTTTTTTGGCGGGAGGGCTTACCGGGGAGCTGTTTTTT. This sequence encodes CASSFLAGGLTGELFF.

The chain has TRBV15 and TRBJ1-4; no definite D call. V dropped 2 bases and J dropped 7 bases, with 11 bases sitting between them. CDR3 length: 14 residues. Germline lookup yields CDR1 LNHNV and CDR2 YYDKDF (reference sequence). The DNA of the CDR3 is TGTGCCACCAGCAGACTACTAGAAGGTGAAAAACTGTTTTTT. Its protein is CATSRLLEGEKLFF.

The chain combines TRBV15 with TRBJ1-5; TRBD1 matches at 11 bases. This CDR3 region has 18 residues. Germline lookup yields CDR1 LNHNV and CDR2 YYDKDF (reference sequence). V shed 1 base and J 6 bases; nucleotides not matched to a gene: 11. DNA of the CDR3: TGTGCCACCAGCAGAGCATGGGACAGGGGGGGAAGGTCTCAGCCCCAGCATTTT. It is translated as CATSRAWDRGGRSQPQHF.

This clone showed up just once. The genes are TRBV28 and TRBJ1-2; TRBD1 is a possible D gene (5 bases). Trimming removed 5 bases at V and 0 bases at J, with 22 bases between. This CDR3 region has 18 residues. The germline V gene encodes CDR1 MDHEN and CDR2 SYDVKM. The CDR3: CASSPNEAWDSANYGYTF. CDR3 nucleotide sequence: TGTGCCAGCAGTCCCAACGAAGCCTGGGACTCCGCTAACTATGGCTACACCTTC.

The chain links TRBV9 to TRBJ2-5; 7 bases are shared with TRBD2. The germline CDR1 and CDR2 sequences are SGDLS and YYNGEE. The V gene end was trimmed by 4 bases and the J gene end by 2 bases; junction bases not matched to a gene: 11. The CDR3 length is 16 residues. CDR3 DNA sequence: TGTGCCAGCAGCTCCACCGGGACTAAGAATCAAGAGACCCAGTACTTC. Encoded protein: CASSSTGTKNQETQYF.

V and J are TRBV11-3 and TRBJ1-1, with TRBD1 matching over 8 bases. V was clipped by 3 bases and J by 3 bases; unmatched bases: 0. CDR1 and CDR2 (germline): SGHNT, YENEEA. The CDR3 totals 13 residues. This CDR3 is CASSLDRDTEAFF. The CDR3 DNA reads TGTGCCAGCAGCTTGGACAGGGACACTGAAGCTTTCTTT.

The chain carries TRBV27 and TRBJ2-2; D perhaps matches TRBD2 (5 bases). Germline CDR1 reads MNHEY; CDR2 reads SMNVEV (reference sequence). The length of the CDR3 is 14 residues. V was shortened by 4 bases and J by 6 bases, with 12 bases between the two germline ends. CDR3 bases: TGTGCCAGCAGTTCCCGACGGCGGGCCGGGGAGCTGTTTTTT. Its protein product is CASSSRRRAGELFF.

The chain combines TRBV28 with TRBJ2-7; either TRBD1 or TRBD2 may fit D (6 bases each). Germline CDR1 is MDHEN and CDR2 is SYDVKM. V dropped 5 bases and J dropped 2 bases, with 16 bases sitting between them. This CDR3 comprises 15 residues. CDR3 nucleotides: TGTGCCAGCAGTGGCGGGGCAGGGGACGCCTACGAGCAGTACTTC. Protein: CASSGGAGDAYEQYF.

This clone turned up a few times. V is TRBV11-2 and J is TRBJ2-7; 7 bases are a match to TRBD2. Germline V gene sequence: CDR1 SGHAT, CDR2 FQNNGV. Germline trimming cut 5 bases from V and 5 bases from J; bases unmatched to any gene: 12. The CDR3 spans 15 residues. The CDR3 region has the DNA TGTGCCAGCAGCCACCGGGGGGACTCACGGGACGAGCAGTACTTC. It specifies CASSHRGDSRDEQYF. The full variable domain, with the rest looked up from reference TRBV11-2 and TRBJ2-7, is EAGVAQSPRYKIIEKRQSVAFWCNPISGHATLYWYQQILGQGPKLLIQFQNNGVVDDSQLPKDRFSAERLKGVDSTLKIQPAKLEDSAVYLCASSHRGDSRDEQYFGPGTRLTVT.

The CDR3 reads CASSERGGNQPQHF. CDR3 bases: TGTGCCAGCAGTGAACGGGGGGGCAATCAGCCCCAGCATTTT. The rearrangement uses TRBV25-1 and TRBJ1-5, with D possibly matching TRBD1 (5 bases). Trimming pared 2 bases from V and 2 bases from J, leaving 7 bases between. Germline lookup yields CDR1 MGHDK and CDR2 SYGVNS. This CDR3 is 14 amino acids long. The complete variable domain, with remaining parts taken from reference TRBV25-1 and TRBJ1-5, reads EADIYQTPRYLVIGTGKKITLECSQTMGHDKMYWYQQDPGMELHLIHYSYGVNSTEKGDLSSESTVSRIRTEHFPLTLESARPSHTSQYLCASSERGGNQPQHFGDGTRLSIL.

The CDR3 DNA follows: TGTGCCACCAGCAGACTAAAACCGGGACAGGGAAACACCGGGGAGCTGTTTTTT. Protein sequence: CATSRLKPGQGNTGELFF. The V call is TRBV15, the J call TRBJ2-2; TRBD1 aligns across 9 bases. Germline lookup yields CDR1 LNHNV and CDR2 YYDKDF (reference sequence). The trim removed 2 bases at V and 2 bases at J, leaving 9 bases unmatched. The CDR3 runs 18 residues.

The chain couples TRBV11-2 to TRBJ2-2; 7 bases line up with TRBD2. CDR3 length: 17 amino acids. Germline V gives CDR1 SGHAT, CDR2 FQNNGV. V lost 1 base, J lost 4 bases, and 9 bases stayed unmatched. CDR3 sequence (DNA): TGTGCCAGCAGCTTAGGGCTAGCGGAGGGGCTCACCGGGGAGCTGTTTTTT. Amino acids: CASSLGLAEGLTGELFF.

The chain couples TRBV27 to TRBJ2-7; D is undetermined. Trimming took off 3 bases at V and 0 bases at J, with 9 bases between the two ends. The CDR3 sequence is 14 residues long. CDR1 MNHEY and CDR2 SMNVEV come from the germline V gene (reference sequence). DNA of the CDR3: TGTGCCAGCAGTTTTCGGGTCCTCTCCTACGAGCAGTACTTC. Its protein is CASSFRVLSYEQYF.

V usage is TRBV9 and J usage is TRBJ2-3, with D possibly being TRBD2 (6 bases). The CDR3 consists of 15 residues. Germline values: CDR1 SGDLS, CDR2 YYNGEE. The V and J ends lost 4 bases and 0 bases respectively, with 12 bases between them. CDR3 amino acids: CASSTASASTDTQYF. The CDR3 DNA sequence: TGTGCCAGCAGCACAGCTAGCGCCAGCACAGATACGCAGTATTTT.

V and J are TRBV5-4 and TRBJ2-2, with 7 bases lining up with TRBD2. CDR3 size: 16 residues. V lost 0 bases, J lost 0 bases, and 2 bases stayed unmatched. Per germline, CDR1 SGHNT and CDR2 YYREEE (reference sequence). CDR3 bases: TGTGCCAGCAGCTTGGCGGGGGGTTCGAACACCGGGGAGCTGTTTTTT. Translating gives CASSLAGGSNTGELFF.

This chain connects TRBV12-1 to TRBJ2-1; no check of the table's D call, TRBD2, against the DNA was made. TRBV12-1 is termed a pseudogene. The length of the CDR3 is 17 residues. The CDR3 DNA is TGTGCCAGCAGCTTGGCCTGTAGCGGGAGGGCCTTAAATGAGCAGTTCTTC. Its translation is CASSLACSGRALNEQFF.

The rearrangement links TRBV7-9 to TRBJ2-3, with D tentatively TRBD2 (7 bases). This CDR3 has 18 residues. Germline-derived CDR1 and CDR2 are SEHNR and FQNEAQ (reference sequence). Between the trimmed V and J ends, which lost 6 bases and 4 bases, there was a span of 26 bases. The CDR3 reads CASSSQTGLPGGADTQYF. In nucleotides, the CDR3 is TGTGCCAGCAGTTCCCAGACCGGGCTCCCGGGGGGCGCAGATACGCAGTATTTT.

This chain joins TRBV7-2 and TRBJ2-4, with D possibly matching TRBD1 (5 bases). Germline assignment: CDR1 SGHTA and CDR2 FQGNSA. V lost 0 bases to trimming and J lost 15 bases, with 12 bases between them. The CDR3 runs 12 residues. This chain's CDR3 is CASSLASGFVYF. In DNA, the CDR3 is TGTGCCAGCAGCTTAGCCTCAGGGTTTGTGTACTTC.

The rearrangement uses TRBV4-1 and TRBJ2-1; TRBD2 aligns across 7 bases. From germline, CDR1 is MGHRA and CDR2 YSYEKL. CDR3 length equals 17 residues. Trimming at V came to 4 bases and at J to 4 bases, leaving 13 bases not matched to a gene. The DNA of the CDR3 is TGCGCCAGCAGCCCTCGCCAGGGAGGGGTGCAGTACAATGAGCAGTTCTTC. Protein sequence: CASSPRQGGVQYNEQFF.

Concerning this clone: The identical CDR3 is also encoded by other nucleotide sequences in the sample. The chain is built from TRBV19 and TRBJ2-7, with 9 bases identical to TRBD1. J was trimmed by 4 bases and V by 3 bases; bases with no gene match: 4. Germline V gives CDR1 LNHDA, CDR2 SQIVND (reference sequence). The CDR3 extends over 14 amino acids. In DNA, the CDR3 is TGTGCCAGTAGTATGGGACAGGGAGGGTACGAGCAGTACTTC. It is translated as CASSMGQGGYEQYF.

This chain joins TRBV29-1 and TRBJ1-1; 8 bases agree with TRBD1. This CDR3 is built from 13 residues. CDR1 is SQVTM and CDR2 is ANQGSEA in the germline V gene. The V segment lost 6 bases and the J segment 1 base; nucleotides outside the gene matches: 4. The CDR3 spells CSVPGGPNTEAFF. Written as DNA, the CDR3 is TGCAGCGTCCCAGGGGGCCCGAACACTGAAGCTTTCTTT.

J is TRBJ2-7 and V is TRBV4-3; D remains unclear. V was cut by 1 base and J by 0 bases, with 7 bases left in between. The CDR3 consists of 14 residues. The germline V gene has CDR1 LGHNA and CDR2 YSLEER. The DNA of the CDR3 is TGCGCCAGCAGCCAAGTAAGTTTCTCCTACGAGCAGTACTTC. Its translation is CASSQVSFSYEQYF.

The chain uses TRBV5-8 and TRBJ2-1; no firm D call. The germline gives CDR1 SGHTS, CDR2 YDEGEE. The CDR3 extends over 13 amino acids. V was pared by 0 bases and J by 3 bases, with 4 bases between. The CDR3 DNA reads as TGTGCCAGCAGCTTGGGTGGCTACAATGAGCAGTTCTTC. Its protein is CASSLGGYNEQFF.

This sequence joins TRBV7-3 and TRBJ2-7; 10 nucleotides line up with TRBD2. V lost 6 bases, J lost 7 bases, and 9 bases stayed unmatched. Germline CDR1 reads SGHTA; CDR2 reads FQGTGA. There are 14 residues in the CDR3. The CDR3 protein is CASRYPGLAVEQYF. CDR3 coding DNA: TGTGCCAGCAGGTACCCAGGACTAGCGGTTGAGCAGTACTTC.

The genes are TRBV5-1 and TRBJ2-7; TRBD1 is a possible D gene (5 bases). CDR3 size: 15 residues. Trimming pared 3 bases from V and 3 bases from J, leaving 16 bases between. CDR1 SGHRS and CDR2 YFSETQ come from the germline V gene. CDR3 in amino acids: CASSSNPGWNYEQYF. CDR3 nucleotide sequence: TGCGCCAGCAGCTCTAACCCAGGGTGGAACTACGAGCAGTACTTC.

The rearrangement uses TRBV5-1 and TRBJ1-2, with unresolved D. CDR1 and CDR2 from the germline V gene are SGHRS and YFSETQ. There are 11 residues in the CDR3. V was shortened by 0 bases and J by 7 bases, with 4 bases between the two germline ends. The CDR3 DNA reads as TGCGCCAGCAGCTTGGGGGTTGGCTACACCTTC. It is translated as CASSLGVGYTF. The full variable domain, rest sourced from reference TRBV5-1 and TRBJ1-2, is KAGVTQTPRYLIKTRGQQVTLSCSPISGHRSVSWYQQTPGQGLQFLFEYFSETQRNKGNFPGRFSGRQFSNSRSEMNVSTLELGDSALYLCASSLGVGYTFGSGTRLTVV.

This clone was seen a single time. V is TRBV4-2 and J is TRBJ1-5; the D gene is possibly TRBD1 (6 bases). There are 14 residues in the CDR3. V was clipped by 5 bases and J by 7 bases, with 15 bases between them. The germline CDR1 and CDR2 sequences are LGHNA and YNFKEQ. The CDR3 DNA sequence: TGTGCCAGCAGCTTTCAGGGGACGGGACAGCCCCAGCATTTT. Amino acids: CASSFQGTGQPQHF.

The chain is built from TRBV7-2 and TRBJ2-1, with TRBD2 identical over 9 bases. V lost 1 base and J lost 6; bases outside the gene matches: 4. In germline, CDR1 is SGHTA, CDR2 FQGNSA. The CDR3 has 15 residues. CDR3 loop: CASSLVAGAGNEQFF. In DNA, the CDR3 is TGTGCCAGCAGCTTAGTAGCGGGAGCAGGCAATGAGCAGTTCTTC.

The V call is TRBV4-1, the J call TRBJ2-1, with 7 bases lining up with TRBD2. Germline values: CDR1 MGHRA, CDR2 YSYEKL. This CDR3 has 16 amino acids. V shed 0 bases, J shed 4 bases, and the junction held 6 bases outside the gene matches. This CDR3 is CASSQDGLAEYNEQFF. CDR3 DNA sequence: TGCGCCAGCAGCCAAGATGGGCTAGCGGAGTACAATGAGCAGTTCTTC.

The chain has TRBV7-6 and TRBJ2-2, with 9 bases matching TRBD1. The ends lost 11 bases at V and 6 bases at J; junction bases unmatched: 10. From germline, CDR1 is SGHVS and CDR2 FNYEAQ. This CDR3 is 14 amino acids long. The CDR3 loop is CASTGGAVSGELFF. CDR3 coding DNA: TGTGCCTCTACAGGGGGCGCGGTATCCGGGGAGCTGTTTTTT.

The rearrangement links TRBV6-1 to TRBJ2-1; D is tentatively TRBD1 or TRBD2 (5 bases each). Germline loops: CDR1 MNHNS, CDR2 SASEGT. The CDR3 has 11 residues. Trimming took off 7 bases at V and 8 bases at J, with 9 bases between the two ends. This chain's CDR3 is CASIGGYEQFF. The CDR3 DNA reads TGTGCCAGCATTGGGGGATATGAGCAGTTCTTC.